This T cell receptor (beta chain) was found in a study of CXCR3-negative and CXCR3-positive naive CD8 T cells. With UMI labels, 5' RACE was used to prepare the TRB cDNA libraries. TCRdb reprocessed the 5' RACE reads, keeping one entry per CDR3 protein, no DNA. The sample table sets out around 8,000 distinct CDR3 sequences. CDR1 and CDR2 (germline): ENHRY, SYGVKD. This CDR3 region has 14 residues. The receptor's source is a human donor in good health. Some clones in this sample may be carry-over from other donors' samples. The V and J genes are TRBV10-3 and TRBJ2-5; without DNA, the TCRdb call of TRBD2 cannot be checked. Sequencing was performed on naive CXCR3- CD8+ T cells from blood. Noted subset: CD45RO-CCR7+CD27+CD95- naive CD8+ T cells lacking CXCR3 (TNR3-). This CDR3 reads CAISAGGGQETQYF.